This TCR beta chain was sequenced in a study of blood T cell repertoires in COVID-19. Whole-study context: Acute-phase and convalescent COVID-19 samples originated in the United States, Italy and Spain. T cells, B-cell-depleted T cells, or PBMCs supplied cDNA or gDNA.

Per the authors' pipeline: Estimation of nucleated cell counts was performed using reference gene primer amplification. Produced via immunoSEQ multiplex PCR; TCRdb's table is partial and in-frame only. V and J calls and clone size are those listed in that table; D and trimming were worked out from the DNA. The repertoire has hundreds of thousands of clones, under 95% of them found once; the top ten carry roughly 3.3%. The V gene lost 0 bases and the J gene lost 1 base, with 15 bases spanning the gap. The germline V gene encodes CDR1 SGHAT and CDR2 FQNNGV. The CDR3 consists of 17 residues. The material sequenced was peripheral blood. The rearrangement links TRBV11-2 to TRBJ1-1; no definite D call. The sequence was obtained from a woman in her late teens or twenties who had recovered from COVID-19. CDR3 bases: TGTGCCAGCAGCTTAGATCAATGGCGGCTCGAGAACACTGAAGCTTTCTTT. It yields the protein CASSLDQWRLENTEAFF.